A single sample is the source of the 14 T cell receptor beta chains below, sequenced in a study of blood T cell repertoires in COVID-19. Measured with immunoSEQ multiplex PCR; TCRdb has only the in-frame clones, and not every one. The data show about 35,000 clones, around 82% seen once. The sample taken for sequencing was peripheral blood. These receptors were collected from a man aged 50-59 years with acute or convalescent COVID-19.

This sequence joins TRBV11-2 and TRBJ1-3; no clear D. Germline V gene sequence: CDR1 SGHAT, CDR2 FQNNGV. The CDR3 length is 11 residues. V was shortened by 3 bases and J by 8 bases, with 5 bases between the two germline ends. CDR3 DNA sequence: TGTGCCAGCAGCTTCGGGGACACCATATATTTT. As protein: CASSFGDTIYF.

The chain carries TRBV20-1 and TRBJ1-3; no clear D gene. This CDR3 contains 13 residues. The V gene lost 3 bases and the J gene lost 1 base, with 7 bases spanning the gap. CDR1 is DFQATT and CDR2 is SNEGSKA in the germline V gene (reference sequence). CDR3 sequence (DNA): TGCAGTGCTAGTCAACAGTCTGGAAACACCATATATTTT. This encodes CSASQQSGNTIYF.

This sequence joins TRBV7-9 and TRBJ2-5; D is perhaps TRBD2 (5 bases). The V gene lost 10 bases and the J gene lost 0 bases, with 6 bases spanning the gap. In germline, CDR1 is SEHNR, CDR2 FQNEAQ (reference sequence). The CDR3 is made up of 11 amino acids. CDR3 DNA sequence: TGTGCCACCGGGAACCAAGAGACCCAGTACTTC. Its translation: CATGNQETQYF.

The chain recombines TRBV5-4 with TRBJ2-4, with TRBD2 as a possible D gene (5 bases). The V and J ends lost 0 bases and 5 bases respectively, with 9 bases between them. This CDR3 has 14 residues. Germline loops: CDR1 SGHNT, CDR2 YYREEE (reference sequence). The CDR3 region is CASSLAPRENIQYF. DNA for the CDR3: TGTGCCAGCAGCTTGGCTCCGAGGGAAAACATTCAGTACTTC.

The chain employs TRBV6-1 and TRBJ1-5; D might be TRBD1 (6 bases). CDR1 and CDR2 from the germline V gene are MNHNS and SASEGT. V was shortened by 3 bases and J by 10 bases, with 13 bases between the two germline ends. The CDR3 is made up of 13 amino acids. The CDR3 here is CASSDGQIGPQHF. DNA for the CDR3: TGTGCCAGCAGTGACGGACAGATCGGCCCCCAGCATTTT.

The CDR3 sequence: CASSLGDIRNQPQHF. The CDR3 DNA follows: TGTGCCAGCAGCTTAGGGGACATACGCAATCAGCCCCAGCATTTT. V is TRBV7-9 and J is TRBJ1-5; D possibly corresponds to TRBD1 (6 bases). The CDR3 sequence is 15 residues long. V gave up 1 base and J gave up 2 bases, with 9 bases separating them. The germline gives CDR1 SEHNR, CDR2 FQNEAQ (reference sequence).

The V and J genes are TRBV5-1 and TRBJ2-5; weak D call: TRBD1 (5 bases). From germline, CDR1 is SGHRS and CDR2 YFSETQ. Trimming shortened V by 2 bases and J by 4 bases, and 12 bases separated the two germline ends. This CDR3 comprises 14 residues. The CDR3: CASSFIDSRETQYF. CDR3 bases: TGCGCCAGCAGCTTCATCGACAGTCGAGAGACCCAGTACTTC.

This clone appeared once. CDR3 DNA: TGTGCCAGTAGTATCCCCGCTAGCGGGGGTTCAGATACGCAGTATTTT. As protein: CASSIPASGGSDTQYF. The V gene is TRBV19, the J gene TRBJ2-3; 10 bases are shared with TRBD2. With V trimmed by 3 bases and J by 4 bases, 7 bases remained unmatched. The CDR3 sequence is 16 residues long. Germline CDR1 and CDR2: LNHDA and SQIVND (reference sequence).

The chain uses TRBV13 and TRBJ2-1, with 10 positions matching TRBD2. Germline V gene sequence: CDR1 PRHDT, CDR2 FYEKMQ (reference sequence). Trimming took 5 bases from V and 8 from J; bases not matched to a gene: 9. CDR3 length: 15 residues. The CDR3 DNA sequence: TGTGCCAGCAGCACTTCAGCGGGAGGGAGGGATGAGCAGTTCTTC. Translation gives CASSTSAGGRDEQFF.

This sequence joins TRBV4-1 and TRBJ2-7; 7 nucleotides match TRBD1. The germline CDR1 and CDR2 sequences are MGHRA and YSYEKL. V was pared by 0 bases and J by 2 bases, with 4 bases of the junction left unmatched. The CDR3 consists of 15 residues. In DNA, the CDR3 is TGCGCCAGCAGCCAAGAAGGGGGCCTAGCCTACGAGCAGTACTTC. Its translation is CASSQEGGLAYEQYF.

A few counts support this clone. The chain joins TRBV9 to TRBJ2-3; D is uncertain. Germline CDR1 reads SGDLS; CDR2 reads YYNGEE. The ends were cut back, 0 bases at V and 4 bases at J, with 6 bases in the middle. There are 13 residues in the CDR3. CDR3 sequence reads: CASSVGSPDTQYF. The CDR3 region has the DNA TGTGCCAGCAGCGTAGGGAGCCCAGATACGCAGTATTTT.

The V and J genes are TRBV29-1 and TRBJ1-4; D may be TRBD1 (5 bases). Trimming stripped 0 bases from V and 11 bases from J, with 10 bases between. Germline V gives CDR1 SQVTM, CDR2 ANQGSEA. This CDR3 is built from 12 residues. CDR3 coding DNA: TGCAGCGTTGAAGAAGGACGGGGGAAACTGTTTTTT. Amino acid sequence: CSVEEGRGKLFF.

V and J are TRBV11-3 and TRBJ2-3, with 9 bases identical to TRBD2. CDR3 length equals 15 residues. Germline CDR1 SGHNT, CDR2 YENEEA. J lost 3 bases, V lost 5 bases, and 6 bases had no gene match. The CDR3 DNA sequence: TGTGCCAGCAGCGTAAGCGGGGGGAGTACAGATACGCAGTATTTT. It translates to CASSVSGGSTDTQYF.

The genes are TRBV4-1 and TRBJ1-2, with D perhaps TRBD1 (5 bases). Germline V gene data show CDR1 as MGHRA and CDR2 as YSYEKL. The CDR3 covers 15 residues. The V end was cut by 0 bases, the J end by 6 bases, with 14 bases between. The CDR3 nucleotides are TGCGCCAGCAGCCAAGATAGCGGCACAGGTGATGGCTACACCTTC. Protein sequence: CASSQDSGTGDGYTF.